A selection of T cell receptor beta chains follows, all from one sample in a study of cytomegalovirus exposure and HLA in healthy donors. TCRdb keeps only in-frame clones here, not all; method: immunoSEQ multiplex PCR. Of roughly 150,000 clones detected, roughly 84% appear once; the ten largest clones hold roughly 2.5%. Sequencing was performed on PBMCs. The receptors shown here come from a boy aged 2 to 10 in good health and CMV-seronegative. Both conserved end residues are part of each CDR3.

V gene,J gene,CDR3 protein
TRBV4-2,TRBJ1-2,CASSQDPGTGVFSEGYTF
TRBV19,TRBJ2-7,CASRGTGGEQYF
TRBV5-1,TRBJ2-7,CASSLTGFPYEQYF
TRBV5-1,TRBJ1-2,CASSQRTGYYGYTF
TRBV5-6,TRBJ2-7,CASSWPGQPSYEQYF
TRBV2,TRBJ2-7,CASSRSGPRGYEQYF
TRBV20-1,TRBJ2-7,CSALVGDEQYF
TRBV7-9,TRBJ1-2,CASSSIDGTRGYTF
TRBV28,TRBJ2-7,CASRNSGGLTYEQYF
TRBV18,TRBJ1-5,CASSPSRGQMGNQPQHF
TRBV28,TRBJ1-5,CASTSKRGDRAYSNQPQHF
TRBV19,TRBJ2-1,CASSIYGTGHSNEQFF
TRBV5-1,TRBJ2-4,CASSLARGDRNIQYF
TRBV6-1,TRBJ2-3,CAISTSGHRTDTQYF
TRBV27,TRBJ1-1,CASSLLGTGGLGTEAFF
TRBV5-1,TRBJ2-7,CASSHLSQGGEQYF
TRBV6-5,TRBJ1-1,CASSPRGNTEAFF
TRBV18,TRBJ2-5,CASCLAEQETQYF
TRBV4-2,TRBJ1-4,CASSRRGGGTNEKLFF
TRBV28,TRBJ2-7,CASSLLGLAGGGGEQYF
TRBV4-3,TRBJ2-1,CASSQDMPGLAVYNEQFF
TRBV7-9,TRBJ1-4,CSSSIDPGHHFF
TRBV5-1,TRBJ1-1,CASSHDRGFNGTEAFF
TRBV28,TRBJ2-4,CASSPTGSGSFVYF
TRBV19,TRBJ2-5,CASSIRPRRAGGPYRETQYF
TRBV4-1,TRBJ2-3,CASSQDRASDTQYF
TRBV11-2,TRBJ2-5,CASSLEGQGSQYF
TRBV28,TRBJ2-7,CASRPRTGVTYEQYF
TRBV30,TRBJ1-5,CAWSVEGNQPQHF
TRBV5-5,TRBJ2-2,CASSMGEFANTGELFF
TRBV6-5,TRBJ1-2,CASSSLVTGVNGYTF
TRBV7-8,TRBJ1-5,CASSSDRAGQPQHF
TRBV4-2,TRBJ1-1,CASSQGGRTEAFF
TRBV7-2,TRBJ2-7,CASSLVQTYEQYF
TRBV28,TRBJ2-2,CASSFRALASGELFF
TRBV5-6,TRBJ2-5,CASSLTGGPFETQYF
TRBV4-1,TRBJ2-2,CASSQAPSGGELFF
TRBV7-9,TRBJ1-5,CASSLTGGLDQPQHF
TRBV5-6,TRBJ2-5,CASSFSGEETQYF
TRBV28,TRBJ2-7,CASSFAQTGGLTYEQYF
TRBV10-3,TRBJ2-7,CAISASWGGNEQYF
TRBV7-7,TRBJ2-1,CASSLGGSSNEQFF
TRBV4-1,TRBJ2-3,CASSREVLAGGTDTQYF
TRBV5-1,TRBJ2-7,CASSLGTDGGSYEQYF
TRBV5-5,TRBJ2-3,CASSSVGTIKPDTQYF
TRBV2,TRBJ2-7,CASSEAEGTVPYEQYF
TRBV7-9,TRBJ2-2,CASSLAQTNTGELFF
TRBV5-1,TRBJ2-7,CASSLAGTKGYEQYF
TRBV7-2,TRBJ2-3,CASNPLGHGDTQYF
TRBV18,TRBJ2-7,CASSPRPPSWGGPSYEQYF
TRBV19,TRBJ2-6,CASSISGGRLAF
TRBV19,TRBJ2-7,CASSTKTTYEQYF
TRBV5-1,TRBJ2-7,CASSSGSSYEQYF
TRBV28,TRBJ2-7,CASSLDGTSSYYEQYF
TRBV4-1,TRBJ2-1,CASSQDRVPYRSYNEQFF